This T cell receptor (beta chain) came from a study of neurological immune-mediated disorders. Overall study results and limits: Phylogenetic grouping assigned the repertoires of 18 of 34 multiple sclerosis patients to a single cluster of related CDR3 sequences. This cluster may be a repertoire-level signature. The study found no CDR3 amino acid sequences shared by expanded clones across subjects, suggesting private repertoires in all groups.

A 10-nucleotide random UMI tagged transcripts in template-switch 5'RACE cDNA synthesis. One entry per CDR3 protein, called by TCRdb with MiXCR from the 5' RACE reads. The sample records roughly 76,000 distinct CDR3 sequences, around 3% being singletons. The CDR3 is made up of 15 amino acids. Per germline, CDR1 SGHTA and CDR2 FQGNSA. The V gene lost 0 bases and the J gene lost 4 bases, with 12 bases spanning the gap. This clonotype appeared many times. Its specificity is not known. The sequence derives from a woman aged 50 to 60 with multiple sclerosis. The J gene is TRBJ2-5, the V gene TRBV7-2; either TRBD1 or TRBD2 may fit D (5 bases each). The material sequenced was PBMCs. The CDR3 coding sequence is TGTGCCAGCAGCTTAGCATCAGGGACGGGAGAGACCCAGTACTTC. Encoded protein: CASSLASGTGETQYF.